Each of the 30 T cell receptor beta chains below was sequenced from the same sample in a study of shared clonotypes between healthy human individuals. This table comes from immunoSEQ multiplex PCR, and its TCRdb copy is limited to in-frame clones, with some not included. The table has about a million clones, approximately 80% seen once. The sequenced material came from memory CD4+ T cells from PBMCs. Subset here: CD45RA-negative fraction. These receptors all stem from a man younger than 35 in good health. Some clones in this sample may be carry-over from other donors' samples.

There are many counts of this clone. Other DNA sequences within the sample encode an identical CDR3. V is TRBV29-1 and J is TRBJ2-5; 7 nucleotides line up with TRBD1. J was trimmed by 1 base and V by 7 bases; bases with no gene match: 3. CDR1 is SQVTM and CDR2 is ANQGSEA in the germline V gene. This CDR3 is built from 12 residues. This chain's CDR3 is CSGGTAQETQYF. The DNA of the CDR3 is TGCAGCGGGGGGACAGCCCAAGAGACCCAGTACTTC.

This chain joins TRBV4-2 and TRBJ2-1; D unresolved. The germline CDR1 and CDR2 sequences are LGHNA and YNFKEQ. This CDR3 spans 13 amino acids. Trimming shortened V by 0 bases and J by 11 bases, and 11 bases separated the two germline ends. Written as DNA, the CDR3 is TGTGCCAGCAGCCAAGATCCGTCTGGGAAGCAGTTCTTC. Amino acid sequence: CASSQDPSGKQFF.

V gene TRBV10-1 combines with J gene TRBJ2-2; 11 bases map to TRBD2. Germline V gene lookup returns CDR1 WNHNN and CDR2 SYGVQD (reference sequence). Trimming removed 6 bases from V and 3 bases from J; junction bases left unmatched: 6. The CDR3 spans 16 residues. In DNA form, the CDR3 reads TGCGCCAGCAGACTTCCGGGACTAGCGGACACCGGGGAGCTGTTTTTT. As protein: CASRLPGLADTGELFF.

The rearrangement links TRBV7-9 to TRBJ2-7; 9 positions match TRBD1. The V segment lost 5 bases and the J segment 3 bases; nucleotides outside the gene matches: 11. This CDR3 comprises 16 residues. The germline CDR1 and CDR2 sequences are SEHNR and FQNEAQ (reference sequence). CDR3 protein: CASSGLQGADFYEQYF. The CDR3 coding sequence is TGTGCCAGCAGCGGATTACAGGGGGCGGATTTCTACGAGCAGTACTTC.

The chain recombines TRBV7-9 with TRBJ2-6; 8 bases are shared with TRBD1. The germline V gene has CDR1 SEHNR and CDR2 FQNEAQ (reference sequence). CDR3 length equals 17 residues. V lost 5 bases and J lost 0; bases outside the gene matches: 6. CDR3 loop: CASSPRTGRSGANVLTF. The DNA for the CDR3 is TGTGCCAGCAGCCCAAGGACAGGGCGCTCTGGGGCCAACGTCCTGACTTTC.

The rearrangement links TRBV19 to TRBJ2-3; TRBD2 is a possible D gene (5 bases). Per the germline V gene, CDR1 is LNHDA and CDR2 is SQIVND (reference sequence). The CDR3 consists of 15 residues. The V gene lost 3 bases and the J gene lost 0 bases, with 10 bases spanning the gap. The CDR3 is CASSIRRPSTDTQYF. The CDR3 nucleotides are TGTGCCAGTAGTATTCGGAGGCCTAGCACAGATACGCAGTATTTT.

The chain links TRBV2 to TRBJ1-1; D not certain. Trimming cost V 4 bases and J 1 base, with 7 bases left between them. The germline V gene has CDR1 SNHLY and CDR2 FYNNEI. CDR3 length equals 13 residues. The CDR3 DNA sequence: TGTGCCAGCAGTGCCGACAAGAACACTGAAGCTTTCTTT. It specifies CASSADKNTEAFF.

The chain couples TRBV6-5 to TRBJ1-4, with D possibly being TRBD1 (5 bases). The germline V gene encodes CDR1 MNHEY and CDR2 SVGAGI. The CDR3 sequence is 15 residues long. Trimming removed 0 bases from V and 8 bases from J, with 13 bases in between. The CDR3 DNA reads TGTGCCAGCAGTTACTCAGCAGGCAAGGGGGAAAAACTGTTTTTT. Encoded protein: CASSYSAGKGEKLFF.

Of note for this clone: In the same sample, other DNA sequences code for this CDR3. This rearrangement joins TRBV5-6 to TRBJ2-3, with D uncertain. The ends were cut back, 4 bases at V and 0 bases at J, with 6 bases in the middle. Germline loops: CDR1 SGHDT, CDR2 YYEEEE. CDR3 length: 13 amino acids. The CDR3 nucleotides read TGTGCCAGCAGCCGAGGAAGCACAGATACGCAGTATTTT. Translating gives CASSRGSTDTQYF.

Only a few counts were recorded for this clone. The genes are TRBV4-1 and TRBJ2-3, with 9 bases that match TRBD2. The CDR3 runs 19 residues. Germline V gene sequence: CDR1 MGHRA, CDR2 YSYEKL. J lost 1 base, V lost 1 base, and 12 bases had no gene match. The CDR3 protein is CASSQGGGRGPPRTDTQYF. The CDR3 DNA reads as TGCGCCAGCAGCCAAGGGGGCGGGAGGGGCCCCCCACGCACAGATACGCAGTATTTT.

The chain carries TRBV30 and TRBJ2-3, with a tentative D call TRBD2 (6 bases). The CDR3 contains 15 residues. Trimming pared 8 bases from V and 5 bases from J, leaving 23 bases between. Germline-derived CDR1 and CDR2 are GTSNPN and SVGIG (reference sequence). DNA for the CDR3: TGTGCCGGAAGAGGCCCGGGAATGGGGGGAGATACGCAGTATTTT. It specifies CAGRGPGMGGDTQYF.

This chain joins TRBV6-5 and TRBJ1-3; the D gene is possibly TRBD1 (5 bases). CDR1 MNHEY and CDR2 SVGAGI come from the germline V gene. This CDR3 comprises 14 residues. Between the trimmed V and J ends, which lost 5 bases and 1 base, there was a span of 9 bases. CDR3: CASSTQGSGNTIYF. The CDR3 coding sequence is TGTGCCAGCAGTACCCAGGGTTCTGGAAACACCATATATTTT.

V gene TRBV5-1 combines with J gene TRBJ2-7; either TRBD1 or TRBD2 may fit D (5 bases each). The V gene's germline CDR1 is SGHRS and CDR2 YFSETQ. Between the trimmed V and J ends, which lost 3 bases and 2 bases, there was a span of 15 bases. The CDR3 spans 15 residues. Here the CDR3 reads CASSYTGTEAYEQYF. CDR3 nucleotide sequence: TGCGCCAGCAGCTACACCGGGACCGAAGCCTACGAGCAGTACTTC.

The genes are TRBV28 and TRBJ1-3, with 7 bases aligning to TRBD1. In germline, CDR1 is MDHEN, CDR2 SYDVKM. The CDR3 runs 13 residues. V trimming: 8 bases; J trimming: 2 bases; junction bases outside the gene matches: 3. DNA of the CDR3: TGTGCCAGCCTCGACAGGGCTGGAAACACCATATATTTT. It codes for CASLDRAGNTIYF.

J is TRBJ2-3 and V is TRBV6-4, with 8 bases aligning to TRBD2. V gave up 5 bases and J gave up 4 bases; unmatched junction bases: 5. The germline gives CDR1 MRHNA, CDR2 SNTAGT. The CDR3 is 14 residues long. The CDR3 sequence is CASSLGGRSDTQYF. The CDR3 DNA reads as TGTGCCAGCAGTCTTGGCGGGAGGTCAGATACGCAGTATTTT.

The V and J genes are TRBV2 and TRBJ1-5; perhaps TRBD1 as D (6 bases). This CDR3 region has 22 residues. From germline, CDR1 is SNHLY and CDR2 FYNNEI. V dropped 2 bases and J dropped 0 bases, with 29 bases sitting between them. CDR3 residues: CASSEWGTGIGGRTHSNQPQHF. CDR3 bases: TGTGCCAGCAGTGAATGGGGAACAGGGATAGGCGGGCGCACCCATAGCAATCAGCCCCAGCATTTT.

The rearrangement uses TRBV9 and TRBJ1-3; possible D gene TRBD1, 6 bases. The CDR3 spans 16 residues. Germline CDR1 reads SGDLS; CDR2 reads YYNGEE. The ends were cut back, 4 bases at V and 0 bases at J, with 14 bases in the middle. CDR3 in amino acids: CASSPGQLFSGNTIYF. Here the CDR3 DNA reads TGTGCCAGCAGCCCTGGACAGCTCTTCTCTGGAAACACCATATATTTT.

The gene calls are TRBV30 and TRBJ2-5; 7 bases are a match to TRBD2. Unmatched junction bases numbered 4, after V lost 4 bases and J lost 2 bases. CDR3 size: 13 residues. CDR1 and CDR2 (germline): GTSNPN, SVGIG (reference sequence). The DNA of the CDR3 is TGTGCCTGGACTAGCGGCCTACAAGAGACCCAGTACTTC. This codes for CAWTSGLQETQYF.

This rearrangement joins TRBV5-1 to TRBJ2-7; D gene ambiguous. Germline V gene lookup returns CDR1 SGHRS and CDR2 YFSETQ. V lost 3 bases, J lost 0 bases, and 13 bases lay in between. The CDR3 is 15 amino acids. The CDR3 loop reads CASSSTPLTSYEQYF. CDR3 in DNA: TGCGCCAGCAGCTCGACGCCATTAACCTCCTACGAGCAGTACTTC.

The table lists this clone with a count of one. V usage is TRBV18 and J usage is TRBJ2-5; either TRBD1 or TRBD2 may fit D (5 bases each). The CDR3 sequence is 14 residues long. Germline V gives CDR1 KGHSH, CDR2 LQKENI. The germline V and J ends were trimmed by 6 bases and 5 bases, with 16 bases remaining between them. For the CDR3, the DNA is TGTGCCAGCTCTCGCGAGGGGTTTTCGGAGACCCAGTACTTC. Protein sequence: CASSREGFSETQYF.

This clone appeared a few times. J is TRBJ1-5 and V is TRBV27; perhaps TRBD1 as D (6 bases). Germline V CDR1 and CDR2: MNHEY, SMNVEV (reference sequence). The length of the CDR3 is 15 residues. V shed 5 bases and J shed 0 bases, with 11 bases lying between them. DNA for the CDR3: TGTGCCAGCAGTGCCCGACAGGATAGCAATCAGCCCCAGCATTTT. Protein sequence: CASSARQDSNQPQHF.

Note on this clone: The same CDR3 also results from other DNA sequences found in this sample. The rearrangement uses TRBV18 and TRBJ2-1, with TRBD2 matching over 14 bases. The germline gives CDR1 KGHSH, CDR2 LQKENI. This CDR3 has 16 residues. Trimming took 3 bases from V and 7 from J; bases not matched to a gene: 5. For the CDR3, the DNA is TGTGCCAGCTCACCCCCCGGGACTAGCGGGAGTAATGAGCAGTTCTTC. Protein product: CASSPPGTSGSNEQFF.

In the case of this clone: A read error is the likely source, as a far larger clone sits one nucleotide away. J is TRBJ2-7 and V is TRBV11-1; no clear D. Per germline, CDR1 SGHAT and CDR2 FQDESV (reference sequence). The CDR3 has 11 amino acids. V was pared by 4 bases and J by 2 bases, with 3 bases between. In nucleotides, the CDR3 is TGTGCCAGCAGCTCCACCTACGAGCAGTACTTC. This encodes CASSSTYEQYF.

This chain uses TRBV6-6 with TRBJ1-5, with 7 bases identical to TRBD1. This CDR3 is 14 amino acids long. Germline lookup yields CDR1 MNHNY and CDR2 SVGAGI (reference sequence). V shed 5 bases and J 2 bases; nucleotides not matched to a gene: 3. The CDR3 coding sequence is TGTGCCAGCAGTGACGACAGGGGCAATCAGCCCCAGCATTTT. This sequence encodes CASSDDRGNQPQHF.

The chain is built from TRBV21-1 and TRBJ1-5. TRBV21-1 is reported as a pseudogene. This CDR3 is built from 15 residues. DNA of the CDR3: TGTGCCAGCAGCGCCCGGCGCAGTCGGAATCAGCCCCAGCATTTT. The encoded protein is CASSARRSRNQPQHF.

This clone was counted only a few times. V is TRBV28 and J is TRBJ2-3, with 10 positions matching TRBD2. The germline CDR1 and CDR2 sequences are MDHEN and SYDVKM. Trimming cost V 1 base and J 4 bases; bases outside gene matches: 5. This CDR3 spans 16 amino acids. The CDR3 DNA sequence: TGTGCCAGCAGTTTATCCACAGCGGGAGGGCCAGATACGCAGTATTTT. Residues: CASSLSTAGGPDTQYF.

The V and J genes are TRBV10-3 and TRBJ1-5; D perhaps matches TRBD1 (5 bases). The V end lost 6 bases, the J end lost 0 bases, and 21 bases lay between the germline ends. This CDR3 region has 18 residues. CDR1 and CDR2 from the germline V gene are ENHRY and SYGVKD. The DNA for the CDR3 is TGTGCCATCAGCGCGGGAACAGGCCGCGGATATAGCAATCAGCCCCAGCATTTT. It yields the protein CAISAGTGRGYSNQPQHF.

Concerning this clone itself: A clone one base away is much larger, so this may be a read error. This sample also contains other DNA sequences that code for the same CDR3. This chain links TRBV25-1 with TRBJ2-2, with 11 bases identical to TRBD2. Trimming removed 4 bases from V and 6 bases from J; junction bases left unmatched: 7. From germline, CDR1 is MGHDK and CDR2 SYGVNS. This CDR3 is 16 amino acids long. This CDR3 is CASSGRLAGYAGELFF. The CDR3 DNA sequence: TGTGCCAGCAGTGGCCGACTAGCGGGATATGCCGGGGAGCTGTTTTTT. Using reference TRBV25-1 and TRBJ2-2 for the parts outside the CDR3, the full variable domain is EADIYQTPRYLVIGTGKKITLECSQTMGHDKMYWYQQDPGMELHLIHYSYGVNSTEKGDLSSESTVSRIRTEHFPLTLESARPSHTSQYLCASSGRLAGYAGELFFGEGSRLTVL.

This chain uses TRBV6-1 with TRBJ2-7, with D maybe TRBD2 (6 bases). The germline gives CDR1 MNHNS, CDR2 SASEGT. Trimming stripped 4 bases from V and 0 bases from J, with 10 bases between. The CDR3 sequence is 14 residues long. In DNA form, the CDR3 reads TGTGCCAGCAGTGCGTGGACTAACTCCTACGAGCAGTACTTC. Translation: CASSAWTNSYEQYF.

The chain recombines TRBV19 with TRBJ2-7, with 9 bases identical to TRBD1. CDR3 length: 15 residues. With 4 bases clipped from V and 4 bases from J, the junction kept 8 bases outside the gene matches. From germline, CDR1 is LNHDA and CDR2 SQIVND (reference sequence). CDR3 DNA: TGTGCCAGTAGTAAAGACCGGGACAGGGCATACGAGCAGTACTTC. Translating gives CASSKDRDRAYEQYF.